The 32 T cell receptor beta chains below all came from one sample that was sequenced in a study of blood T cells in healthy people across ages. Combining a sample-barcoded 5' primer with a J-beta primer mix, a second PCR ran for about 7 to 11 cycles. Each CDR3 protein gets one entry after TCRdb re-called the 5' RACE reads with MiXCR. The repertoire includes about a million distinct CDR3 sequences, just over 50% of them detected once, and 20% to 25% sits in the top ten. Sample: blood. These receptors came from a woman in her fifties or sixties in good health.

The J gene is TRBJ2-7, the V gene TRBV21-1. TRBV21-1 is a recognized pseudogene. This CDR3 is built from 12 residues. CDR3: CASSKAGDEQYF. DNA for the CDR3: TGTGCCAGCAGCAAAGCGGGGGACGAGCAGTACTTC.

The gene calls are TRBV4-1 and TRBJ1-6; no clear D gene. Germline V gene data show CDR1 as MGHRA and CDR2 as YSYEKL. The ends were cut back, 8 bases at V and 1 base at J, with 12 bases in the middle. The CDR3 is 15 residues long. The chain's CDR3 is CASLDQVSYNSPLHF. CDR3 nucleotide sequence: TGCGCCAGCCTTGATCAGGTTTCCTATAATTCACCCCTCCACTTT.

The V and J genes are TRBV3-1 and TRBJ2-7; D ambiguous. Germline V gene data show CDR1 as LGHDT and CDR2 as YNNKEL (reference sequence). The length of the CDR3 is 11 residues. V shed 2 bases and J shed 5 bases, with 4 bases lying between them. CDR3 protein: CASSQINEQYF. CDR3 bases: TGTGCCAGCAGCCAAATAAACGAGCAGTACTTC.

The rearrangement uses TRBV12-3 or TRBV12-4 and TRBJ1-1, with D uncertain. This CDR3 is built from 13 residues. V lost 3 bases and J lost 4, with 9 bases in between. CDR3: CASSLYRGTEAFF. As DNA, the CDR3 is TGTGCCAGCAGTTTGTATCGCGGCACTGAAGCTTTCTTT.

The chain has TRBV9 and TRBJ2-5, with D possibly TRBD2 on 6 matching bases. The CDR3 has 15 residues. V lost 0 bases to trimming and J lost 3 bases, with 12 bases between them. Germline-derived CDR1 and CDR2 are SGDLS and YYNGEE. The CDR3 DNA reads TGTGCCAGCAGCGTAGAGGTGGGCGGGAAAGAGACCCAGTACTTC. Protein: CASSVEVGGKETQYF.

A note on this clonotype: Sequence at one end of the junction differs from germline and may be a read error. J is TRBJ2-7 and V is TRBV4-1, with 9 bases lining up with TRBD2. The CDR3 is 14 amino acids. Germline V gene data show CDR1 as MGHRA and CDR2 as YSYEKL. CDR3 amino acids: CAGSQVAGVFEQYF. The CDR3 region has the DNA TGCGCCGGCAGCCAAGTAGCGGGAGTCTTCGAGCAGTACTTC.

The DNA of the CDR3 is TGTGCCAGCATCCAGGGGCGGGGAAACATTCAGTACTTC. As protein: CASIQGRGNIQYF. The chain couples TRBV28 to TRBJ2-7, with D perhaps matching TRBD1 or TRBD2 (6 bases each). TRBJ2-4 explains the end of the DNA better; the J call may be wrong. The CDR3 is 13 residues long. The V gene's germline CDR1 is MDHEN and CDR2 SYDVKM.

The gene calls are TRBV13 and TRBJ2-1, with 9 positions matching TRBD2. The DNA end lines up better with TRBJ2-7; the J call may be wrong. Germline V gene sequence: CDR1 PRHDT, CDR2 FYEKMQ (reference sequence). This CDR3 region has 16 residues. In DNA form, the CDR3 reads TGTGCCAGCAGCCCCCGCCTGCTAGCGGGATCGGTCGAGCAGTACTTC. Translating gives CASSPRLLAGSVEQYF.

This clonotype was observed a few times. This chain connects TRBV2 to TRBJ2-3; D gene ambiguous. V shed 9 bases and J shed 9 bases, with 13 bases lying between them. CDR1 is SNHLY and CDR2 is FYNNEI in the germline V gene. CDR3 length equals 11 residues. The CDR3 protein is CARLLESTQYF. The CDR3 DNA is TGTGCCAGATTGCTCGAGAGCACGCAGTATTTT. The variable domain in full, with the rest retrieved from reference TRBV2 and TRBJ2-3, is EPEVTQTPSHQVTQMGQEVILRCVPISNHLYFYWYRQILGQKVEFLVSFYNNEISEKSEIFDDQFSVERPDGSNFTLKIRSTKLEDSAMYFCARLLESTQYFGPGTRLTVL.

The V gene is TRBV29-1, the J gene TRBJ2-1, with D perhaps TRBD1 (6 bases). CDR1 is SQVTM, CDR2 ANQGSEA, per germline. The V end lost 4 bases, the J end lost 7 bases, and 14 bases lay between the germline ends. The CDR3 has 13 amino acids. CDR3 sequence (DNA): TGCAGCGTTGCTGGGCAGGGGATGAATGAGCAGTTCTTC. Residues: CSVAGQGMNEQFF.

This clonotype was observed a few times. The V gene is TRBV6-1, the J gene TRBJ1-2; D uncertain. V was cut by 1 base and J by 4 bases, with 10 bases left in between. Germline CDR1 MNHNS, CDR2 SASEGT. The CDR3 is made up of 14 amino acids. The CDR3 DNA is TGTGCCAGCAGTGAAGGGAGGGCAGTCTATGGCTACACCTTC. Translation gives CASSEGRAVYGYTF.

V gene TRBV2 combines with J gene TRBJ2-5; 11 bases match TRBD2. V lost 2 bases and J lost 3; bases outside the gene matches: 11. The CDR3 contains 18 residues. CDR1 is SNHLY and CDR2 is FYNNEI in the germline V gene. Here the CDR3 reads CASSEPRVSGRAKETQYF. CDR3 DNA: TGTGCCAGCAGTGAACCCCGAGTTAGCGGGAGGGCAAAAGAGACCCAGTACTTC. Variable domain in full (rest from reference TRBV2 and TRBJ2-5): EPEVTQTPSHQVTQMGQEVILRCVPISNHLYFYWYRQILGQKVEFLVSFYNNEISEKSEIFDDQFSVERPDGSNFTLKIRSTKLEDSAMYFCASSEPRVSGRAKETQYFGPGTRLLVL.

The CDR3 nucleotides read TGTGCCAGCAGTTTAGGGACAGCCACCGGGGAGCTGTTTTTT. Its protein is CASSLGTATGELFF. The rearrangement joins TRBV12-3 or TRBV12-4 to TRBJ2-2, with a weak D call TRBD1 (6 bases). V was pared by 1 base and J by 4 bases, with 7 bases between. The length of the CDR3 is 14 residues.

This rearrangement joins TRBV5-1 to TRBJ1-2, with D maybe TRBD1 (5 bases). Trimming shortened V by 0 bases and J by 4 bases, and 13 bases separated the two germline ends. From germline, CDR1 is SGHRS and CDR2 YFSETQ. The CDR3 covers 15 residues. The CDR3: CASSLATTVSYGYTF. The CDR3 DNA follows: TGCGCCAGCAGCTTGGCAACGACAGTATCCTATGGCTACACCTTC.

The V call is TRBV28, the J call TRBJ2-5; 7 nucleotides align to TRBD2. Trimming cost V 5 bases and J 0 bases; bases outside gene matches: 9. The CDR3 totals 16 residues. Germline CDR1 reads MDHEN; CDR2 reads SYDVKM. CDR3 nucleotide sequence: TGTGCCAGCAGTACGTTAGCGGGCCCTAACCAAGAGACCCAGTACTTC. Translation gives CASSTLAGPNQETQYF.

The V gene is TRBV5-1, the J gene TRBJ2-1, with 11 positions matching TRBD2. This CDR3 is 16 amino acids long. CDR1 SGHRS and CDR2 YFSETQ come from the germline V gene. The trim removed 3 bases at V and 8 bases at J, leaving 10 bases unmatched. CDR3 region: CASSSTGTSGLDEQFF. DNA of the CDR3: TGCGCCAGCAGCTCTACAGGGACTAGCGGCCTAGATGAGCAGTTCTTC.

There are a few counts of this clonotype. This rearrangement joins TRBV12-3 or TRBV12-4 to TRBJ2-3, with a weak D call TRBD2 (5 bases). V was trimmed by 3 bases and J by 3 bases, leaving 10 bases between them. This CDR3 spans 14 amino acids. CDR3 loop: CASSFEGRTDTQYF. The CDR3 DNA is TGTGCCAGCAGTTTCGAGGGCCGGACAGATACGCAGTATTTT.

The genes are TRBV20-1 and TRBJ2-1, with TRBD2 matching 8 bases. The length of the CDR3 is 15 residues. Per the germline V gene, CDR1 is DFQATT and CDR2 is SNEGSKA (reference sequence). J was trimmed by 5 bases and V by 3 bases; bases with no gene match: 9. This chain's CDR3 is CSASWSGRADNEQFF. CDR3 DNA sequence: TGCAGTGCTAGCTGGTCCGGGAGGGCCGACAATGAGCAGTTCTTC.

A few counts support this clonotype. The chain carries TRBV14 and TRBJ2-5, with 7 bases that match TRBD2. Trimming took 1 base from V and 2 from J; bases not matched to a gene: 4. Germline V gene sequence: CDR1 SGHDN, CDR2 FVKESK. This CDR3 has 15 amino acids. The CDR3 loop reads CASSQGLADQETQYF. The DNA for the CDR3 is TGTGCCAGCAGCCAAGGTCTAGCGGATCAAGAGACCCAGTACTTC.

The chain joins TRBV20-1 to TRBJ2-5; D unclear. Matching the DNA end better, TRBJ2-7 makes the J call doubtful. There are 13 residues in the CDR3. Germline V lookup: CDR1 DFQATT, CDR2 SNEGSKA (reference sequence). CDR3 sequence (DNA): TGCAGTGCTAGCTCCCCTTATAGCTACGAGCAGTACTTC. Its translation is CSASSPYSYEQYF.

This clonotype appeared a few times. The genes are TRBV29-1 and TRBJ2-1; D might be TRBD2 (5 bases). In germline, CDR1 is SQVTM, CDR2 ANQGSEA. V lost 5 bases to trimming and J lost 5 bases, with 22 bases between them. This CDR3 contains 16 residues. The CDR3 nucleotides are TGCAGCGTTTTGGGTAGGGAAGGGAAGCGGAACAATGAGCAGTTCTTC. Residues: CSVLGREGKRNNEQFF.

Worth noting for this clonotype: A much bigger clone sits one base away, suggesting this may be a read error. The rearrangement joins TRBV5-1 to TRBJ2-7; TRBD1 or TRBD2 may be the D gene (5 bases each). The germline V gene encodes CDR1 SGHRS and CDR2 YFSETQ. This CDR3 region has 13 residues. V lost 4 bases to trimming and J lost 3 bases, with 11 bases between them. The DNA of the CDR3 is TGCGCCAGCAGCCCCGGGGACCTCTACGAGCAGTACTTC. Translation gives CASSPGDLYEQYF.

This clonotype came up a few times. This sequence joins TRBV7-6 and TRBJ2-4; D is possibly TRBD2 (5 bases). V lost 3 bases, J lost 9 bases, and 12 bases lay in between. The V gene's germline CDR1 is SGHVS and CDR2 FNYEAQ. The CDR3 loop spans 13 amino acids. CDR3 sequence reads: CASSLGEGSIQYF. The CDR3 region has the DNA TGTGCCAGCAGCTTGGGAGAGGGTAGCATTCAGTACTTC.

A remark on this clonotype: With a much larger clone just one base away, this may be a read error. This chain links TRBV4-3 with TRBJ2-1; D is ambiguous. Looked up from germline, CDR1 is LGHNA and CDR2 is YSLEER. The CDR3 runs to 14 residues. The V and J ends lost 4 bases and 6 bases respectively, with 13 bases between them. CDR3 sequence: CASSRGPRINEQFF. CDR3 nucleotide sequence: TGCGCCAGCAGCCGAGGACCCCGTATCAATGAGCAGTTCTTC.

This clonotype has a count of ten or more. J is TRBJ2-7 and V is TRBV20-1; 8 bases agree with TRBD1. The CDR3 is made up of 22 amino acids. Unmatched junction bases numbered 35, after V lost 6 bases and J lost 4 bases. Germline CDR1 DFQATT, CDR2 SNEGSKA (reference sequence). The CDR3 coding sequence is TGCAGTGCAACGGACCAGCTGTACAAAGCTGTAACATTGTGGGGACAGGCATACGAGCAGTACTTC. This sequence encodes CSATDQLYKAVTLWGQAYEQYF.

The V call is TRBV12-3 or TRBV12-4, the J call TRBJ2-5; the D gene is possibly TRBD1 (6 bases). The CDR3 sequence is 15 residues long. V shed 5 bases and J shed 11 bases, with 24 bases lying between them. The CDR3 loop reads CASSPEGDRAYGQYF. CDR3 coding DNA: TGTGCCAGCAGTCCCGAGGGGGACCGGGCCTACGGGCAGTACTTC.

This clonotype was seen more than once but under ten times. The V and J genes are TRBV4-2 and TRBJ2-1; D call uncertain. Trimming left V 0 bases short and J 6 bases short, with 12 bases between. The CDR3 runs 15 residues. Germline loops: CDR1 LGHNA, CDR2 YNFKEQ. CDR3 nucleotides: TGTGCCAGCAGCCAAGAATTCGGTTTACCCAATGAGCAGTTCTTC. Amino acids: CASSQEFGLPNEQFF.

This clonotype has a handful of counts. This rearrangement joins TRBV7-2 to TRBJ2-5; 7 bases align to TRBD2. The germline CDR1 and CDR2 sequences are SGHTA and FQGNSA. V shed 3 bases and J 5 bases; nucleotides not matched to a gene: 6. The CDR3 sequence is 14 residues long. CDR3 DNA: TGTGCCAGCAGCTTCCCTAGCGGTATGGAGACCCAGTACTTC. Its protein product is CASSFPSGMETQYF.

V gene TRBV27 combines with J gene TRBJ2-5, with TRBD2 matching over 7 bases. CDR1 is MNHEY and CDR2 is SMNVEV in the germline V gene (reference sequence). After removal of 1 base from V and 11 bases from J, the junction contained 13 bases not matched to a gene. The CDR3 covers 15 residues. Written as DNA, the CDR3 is TGTGCCAGCAGTTTATATCTAGCGGTCTGGGATGAGCAGTACTTC. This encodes CASSLYLAVWDEQYF.

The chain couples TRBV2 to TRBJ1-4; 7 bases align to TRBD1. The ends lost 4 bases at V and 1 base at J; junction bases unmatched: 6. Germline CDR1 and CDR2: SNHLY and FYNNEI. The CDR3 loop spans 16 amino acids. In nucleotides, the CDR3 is TGTGCCAGCAGTGGACAGGGCGTGCGAACTAATGAAAAACTGTTTTTT. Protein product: CASSGQGVRTNEKLFF.

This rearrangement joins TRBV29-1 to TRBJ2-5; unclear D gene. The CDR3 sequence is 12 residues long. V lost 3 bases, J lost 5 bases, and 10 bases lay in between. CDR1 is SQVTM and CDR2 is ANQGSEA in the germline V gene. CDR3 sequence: CSVERQGETQYF. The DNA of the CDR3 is TGCAGCGTTGAGCGACAAGGCGAGACCCAGTACTTC.

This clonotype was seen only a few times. As DNA, the CDR3 is TGTGCCAGCAGTTTAAGACTAGCGGGGGTCTACGAGCAGTACTTC. Its translation: CASSLRLAGVYEQYF. The chain uses TRBV28 and TRBJ2-4, with 12 bases that match TRBD2. The J call is in doubt because the DNA end fits TRBJ2-7 better. CDR3 length: 15 residues. CDR1 and CDR2 from the germline V gene are MDHEN and SYDVKM.